This T cell receptor beta chain was found in a study of blood T cell repertoires in COVID-19 (TCRdb year 2020). General notes on the study: For ImmuneRACE Cohort 3, a participant was defined as recovered based on two consecutive negative NP/OP PCR tests, clearance by a healthcare professional, or resolution of symptoms. Subjects who had been exposed to COVID-19, were actively infected with it, or had recovered from it provided the deeply sampled blood TCRbeta repertoires that made up the dataset. A de-identified subject ID, COVID-19 status, age in years and sex were almost always included in the sample metadata. HLA class I and class II types, where available, came from metadata supplied by the sample provider rather than from assay-based typing. Samples came from the ongoing ImmuneRACE study (first 160 participants) plus 1,254 subjects from 6 global collaborators. The repertoires were released in a freely available public database meant as a resource for research on the immune response to SARS-CoV-2. The material from the prospective study consisted of cDNA or gDNA derived from T cells, B-cell-depleted T cells, or PBMCs. Collaborator samples came from the United States, Italy and Spain and covered acute and convalescent phases of COVID-19. Results the study describes overall, beyond this receptor: The quantity of clinical and demographic metadata differed by source and by participant and was supplied without curation.

Participants in the prospective study were aged about 18 to 95 years, lived in some 24 United States geographic areas, and enrolled through a virtual design. In the prospective study, cohorts were assigned on the basis of participant-reported clinical history obtained from a screening survey and a study questionnaire. In the prospective study, whole blood, serum and a nasopharyngeal or oropharyngeal swab were collected from each participant by mobile phlebotomists. Additional blood draws and questionnaires over an approximately two-month period could optionally be provided by prospective study participants. Before DNA extraction, blood samples from the prospective study were shipped at room temperature or frozen. The CDR3 holds 15 amino acids from the cysteine to the phenylalanine. Just CDR3 DNA is preserved here, 45 bases in frame from base 1. V gives up 2 bases and J gives up 0 bases, and the segment between their germline ends measures 5 bases. As encoded in the germline V gene (reference sequence), CDR1 is MNHEY while CDR2 is SMNVEV.

As concerns this clone: Its antigen remains undetermined. No quality values exist for individual bases; no much larger clone is one base distant.

TCRbeta CDR3 regions were amplified from genomic DNA by means of the immunoSEQ Assay, a bias-controlled multiplex PCR. The paper's data handling went like this. The number of nucleated cells in each sample was estimated by amplification of reference gene primers within the assay. To quantify the absolute abundance of each unique TCRbeta CDR3 rearrangement, sequence reads were collapsed and filtered. For each sample, productive Simpson clonality was calculated by taking the square root of Simpson's diversity index across productive rearrangements. Held by TCRdb, this immuneACCESS table contains in-frame sequences only and omits some clones. Under half of the omission traces to an unresolved V gene where checked; the cause of the rest is unknown. V, J and clone size were drawn from that table, and D and trimming were deduced from the DNA. A total of some 160,000 clones appear in this sample, less than 80% of them only once. Around 20% of the sample comes from the top ten.

The clonotype was recovered from a woman in her 70s in a cohort exposed to, infected with or recovered from COVID-19 (not recorded which). The source material was PBMCs or T cells enriched from blood (not recorded which). In this chain, TRBV27 is recombined with TRBJ1-6; the D gene cannot be named for sure. This receptor has the CDR3 CASSLGSSYNSPLHF. The DNA reads TGTGCCAGCAGTTTAGGGAGCTCCTATAATTCACCCCTCCACTTT.